The present T cell receptor beta chain was sequenced within a study of lymphopenia after photon versus proton radiotherapy. This CDR3 is 13 amino acids long. V was cut by 2 bases and J by 4 bases, with 9 bases left in between. Germline V gene sequence: CDR1 SGHDT, CDR2 YYEEEE. The count of this clone is one. Sequencing was performed with immunoSEQ multiplex PCR; in TCRdb, only in-frame clones are kept and a portion is missing. The sample holds 150,000 or so clones, more than 85% seen once. The genes are TRBV5-6 and TRBJ1-2; perhaps TRBD1 as D (6 bases). The source is a man aged 45 to 65 with gastric cancer. The sequencing used peripheral blood, collected from a patient treated with photon-based radiotherapy. The CDR3 spells CASSFGRGYGYTF. CDR3 sequence (DNA): TGTGCCAGCAGCTTCGGCAGGGGCTATGGCTACACCTTC.